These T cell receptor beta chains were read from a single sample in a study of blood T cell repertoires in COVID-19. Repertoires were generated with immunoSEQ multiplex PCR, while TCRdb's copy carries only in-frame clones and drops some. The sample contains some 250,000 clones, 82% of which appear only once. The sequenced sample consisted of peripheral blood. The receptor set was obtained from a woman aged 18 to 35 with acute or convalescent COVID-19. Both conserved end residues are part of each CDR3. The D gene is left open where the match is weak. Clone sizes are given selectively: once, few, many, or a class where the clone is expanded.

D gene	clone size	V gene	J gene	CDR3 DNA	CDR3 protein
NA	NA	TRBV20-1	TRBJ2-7	TGCAGTGCTGGCCCAGTCGCCGAGCAGTACTTC	CSAGPVAEQYF
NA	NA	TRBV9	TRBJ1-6	TGTGCCAGCAGCGAACGACCCAGACAGGAAGATAATTCACCCCTCCACTTT	CASSERPRQEDNSPLHF
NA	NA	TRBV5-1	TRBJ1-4	TGCGCCAGCAGCTCGGGATATCACGTTGGGCTTCGCGAAAAACTGTTTTTT	CASSSGYHVGLREKLFF
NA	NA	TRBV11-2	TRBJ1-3	TGTGCCAGCAGCCATCGGACACTACCCTTCTCTGGAAACACCATATATTTT	CASSHRTLPFSGNTIYF
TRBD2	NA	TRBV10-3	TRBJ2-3	TGTGCCACGACGCTAGCGGGGAGGGCCACAGATACGCAGTATTTT	CATTLAGRATDTQYF
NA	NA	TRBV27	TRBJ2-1	TGTGCCAGCAGTTTTTCAATCCGGCGGGAGCAGTTCTTC	CASSFSIRREQFF
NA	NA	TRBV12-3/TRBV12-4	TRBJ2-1	TGTGCCAGCAGTTTTTGGAGCCCCAATGAGCAGTTCTTC	CASSFWSPNEQFF
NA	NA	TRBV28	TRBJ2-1	TGTGCCAGCAGTTCCGACCGACAGGTCAATGAGCAGTTCTTC	CASSSDRQVNEQFF
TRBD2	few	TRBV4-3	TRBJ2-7	TGCGCCAGCAGCCAATTTGGGCTAGCGGGAGGCGTTACCTACGAGCAGTACTTC	CASSQFGLAGGVTYEQYF
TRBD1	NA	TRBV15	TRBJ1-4	TGTGCCACCAGCAGAGATGTCCCCGACAGGGATCCGGAAAAACTGTTTTTT	CATSRDVPDRDPEKLFF
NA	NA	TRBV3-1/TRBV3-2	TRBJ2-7	TGTGCCAGCAGCCAAGTTGAGTCAGGGATGTACGAGCAGTACTTC	CASSQVESGMYEQYF
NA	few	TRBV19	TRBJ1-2	TGTGCCAGTAGTATGACCCCAACAGGCGTTTATGGCTACACCTTC	CASSMTPTGVYGYTF
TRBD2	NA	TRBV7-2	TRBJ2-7	TGTGCCAGCAGCTTAGTTCCTAGCGGGAGGGACGAGCAGTACTTC	CASSLVPSGRDEQYF
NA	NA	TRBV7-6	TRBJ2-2	TGTGCCAGCAGCTTAGCGGGGCAGGCCCTCACCGGGGAGCTGTTTTTT	CASSLAGQALTGELFF
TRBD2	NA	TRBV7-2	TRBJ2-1	TGTGCCAGCAGCCCCGGACTAGCGGGACCCACCTACAATGAGCAGTTCTTC	CASSPGLAGPTYNEQFF
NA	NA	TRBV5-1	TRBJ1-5	TGCGCCAGCAGCCCTGGCACAGGGAGCGGACAGCCCCAGCATTTT	CASSPGTGSGQPQHF
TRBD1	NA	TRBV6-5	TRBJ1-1	TGTGCCAGCAGCCCCAACAGGGGGAGCACTGAAGCTTTCTTT	CASSPNRGSTEAFF
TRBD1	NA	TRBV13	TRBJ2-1	TGTGCCAGCAGCGGATCGGGGACAGGGCAGTTCTTC	CASSGSGTGQFF
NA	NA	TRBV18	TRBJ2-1	TGTGCCAGCTCACCGCCCGGACTCTGGGAGGACCTATACAATGAGCAGTTCTTC	CASSPPGLWEDLYNEQFF
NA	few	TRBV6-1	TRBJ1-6	TGTGCCAGCAGTGGGCCATTCCAGACCTATAATTCACCCCTCCACTTT	CASSGPFQTYNSPLHF
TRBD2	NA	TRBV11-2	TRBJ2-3	TGTGCCAGCAGCTTACCTCCTAGCGGAGTTAGCACAGATACGCAGTATTTT	CASSLPPSGVSTDTQYF
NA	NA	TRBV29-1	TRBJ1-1	TGCAGCGTTGTATTGTATAAGGGAGTTATATCGAACACTGAAGCTTTCTTT	CSVVLYKGVISNTEAFF
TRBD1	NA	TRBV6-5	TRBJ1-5	TGTGCCAGCATGGGACAGGGGGTTCAGCCCCAGCATTTT	CASMGQGVQPQHF
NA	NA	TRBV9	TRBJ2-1	TGTGCCAGCAGCCCTGAGGACAATGAGCAGTTCTTC	CASSPEDNEQFF
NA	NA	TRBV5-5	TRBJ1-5	TGTGCCAGCAGCTTACAGGGACAGCCCCAGCATTTT	CASSLQGQPQHF
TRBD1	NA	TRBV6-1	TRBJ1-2	TGTGCCAGCAGTGATGGACAGGGGAATGGCTACACCTTC	CASSDGQGNGYTF
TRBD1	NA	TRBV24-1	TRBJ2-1	TGTGCCACCAGTGATTTCAGGGACAGGGTGGGGAATGAGCAGTTCTTC	CATSDFRDRVGNEQFF
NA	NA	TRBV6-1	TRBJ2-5	TGTGCCAGCACTGAACTGACAGGGACTCAAGAGACCCAGTACTTC	CASTELTGTQETQYF
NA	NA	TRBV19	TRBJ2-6	TGTGCCGCAACAGGGCTTAAGGCTGGGGCCAACGTCCTGACTTTC	CAATGLKAGANVLTF
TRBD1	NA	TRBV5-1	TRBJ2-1	TGCGCCAGCAGCTACCGACAGGGTGAGCAGTTCTTC	CASSYRQGEQFF
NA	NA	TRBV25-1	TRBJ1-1	TGTGCCAGCAGTGAATATTTCGGGAAAGAAGCTTTCTTT	CASSEYFGKEAFF
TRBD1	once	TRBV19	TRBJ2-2	TGTGCCAGTAGTATCCGGACAGGGACCGGGGAGCTGTTTTTT	CASSIRTGTGELFF
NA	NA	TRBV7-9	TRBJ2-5	TGTGCCAGCAGCTTATGGGGCAGACAAGAGACCCAGTACTTC	CASSLWGRQETQYF
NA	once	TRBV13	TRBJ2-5	TGTGCCAGCAGCTCCTACGGTGAGACCCAGTACTTC	CASSSYGETQYF
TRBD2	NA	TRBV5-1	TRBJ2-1	TGCGCCAGCAGCATAGCGGGAGAGCCGGGGGAGCAGTTCTTC	CASSIAGEPGEQFF
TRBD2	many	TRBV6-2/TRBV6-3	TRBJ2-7	TGTGCCAGCAGCGCGGGGACGGGGGGCTCCTACGAGCAGTACTTC	CASSAGTGGSYEQYF
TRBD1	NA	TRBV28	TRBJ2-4	TGTGCCAGCAGTTCCCCCGATGCGGGACAGGACGAAAACATTCAGTACTTC	CASSSPDAGQDENIQYF
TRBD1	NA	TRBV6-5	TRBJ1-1	TGTGCCAGCAGTTACGTGGGACAGTACACTGAAGCTTTCTTT	CASSYVGQYTEAFF
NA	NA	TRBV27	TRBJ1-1	TGTGCCAGCAGTTTTATCGGGGGTTTGATGAACACTGAAGCTTTCTTT	CASSFIGGLMNTEAFF
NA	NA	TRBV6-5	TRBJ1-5	TGTGCCAGCAGTTATGCCGGGGGGTGGGAGCAGCCCCAGCATTTT	CASSYAGGWEQPQHF
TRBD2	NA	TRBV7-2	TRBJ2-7	TGTGCCAGCAGCCCCCGAAGGGTAGCGGGATACGAGCAGTACTTC	CASSPRRVAGYEQYF
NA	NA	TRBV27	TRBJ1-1	TGTGCCAGCAGTTTCCGGGGATTGAACACTGAAGCTTTCTTT	CASSFRGLNTEAFF
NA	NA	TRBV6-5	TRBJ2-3	TGTGCCAGCAGTTATTCTGGGACTGGCACAGATACGCAGTATTTT	CASSYSGTGTDTQYF
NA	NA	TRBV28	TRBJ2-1	TGTGCCAGCAGCCAGAGCGGACAGTTTAACAATGAGCAGTTCTTC	CASSQSGQFNNEQFF
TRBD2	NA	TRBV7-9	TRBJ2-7	TGTGCCAGCACCGTCTCGAGCGGGACTTGGCCGACAAAGGGATACTCCTACGAGCAGTACTTC	CASTVSSGTWPTKGYSYEQYF
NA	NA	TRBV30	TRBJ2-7	TGTGCCTGGAGTGTTCATTTAATCAGGGGCATGGTCTACGAGCAGTACTTC	CAWSVHLIRGMVYEQYF
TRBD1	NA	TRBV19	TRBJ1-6	TGTGCCAGTAGTATCCGACAGGGGGCATATAATTCACCCCTCCACTTT	CASSIRQGAYNSPLHF